Below, 13 T cell receptor beta chains from the same sample are listed, as sequenced in a study of blood T cells in healthy people across ages. Using a J-beta primer mix together with a sample-barcoded 5' primer, a second PCR was run for about 7 to 12 cycles. TCRdb ran MiXCR on the 5' RACE reads and lists one entry per CDR3 protein. The table has 650,000 to 800,000 distinct CDR3 sequences, about 50% seen once. Sequencing was done on a sample of blood. These receptors were obtained from a woman of 80 years or more in good health.

Only a few counts were recorded for this clonotype. The CDR3 sequence is CSARRMGALNTEAFF. CDR3 in DNA: TGCAGTGCTAGGAGGATGGGGGCCCTGAACACTGAAGCTTTCTTT. J is TRBJ1-1 and V is TRBV20-1; possibly TRBD1 for D (6 bases). Deletions cut 3 bases from V and 0 bases from J, with 14 bases between. CDR1 is DFQATT, CDR2 SNEGSKA, per germline (reference sequence). The CDR3 has 15 amino acids.

The rearrangement links TRBV6-6 to TRBJ2-7; 7 bases are shared with TRBD1. J lost 10 bases, V lost 6 bases, and 6 bases had no gene match. The CDR3 totals 11 residues. In germline, CDR1 is MNHNY, CDR2 SVGAGI (reference sequence). The CDR3 nucleotides are TGTGCCAGCAGAAATACAGGGGCCCAGTACTTC. Translation gives CASRNTGAQYF.

A word on this clonotype: This may arise from a read error, as a much more abundant clone is one base away. The chain has TRBV27 and TRBJ2-1; 8 bases fit TRBD2. With V trimmed by 4 bases and J by 8 bases, 10 bases remained unmatched. From germline, CDR1 is MNHEY and CDR2 SMNVEV (reference sequence). The length of the CDR3 is 15 residues. CDR3 protein: CASSSPGLVFDEQFF. The CDR3 DNA is TGTGCCAGCAGTTCCCCGGGACTAGTATTCGATGAGCAGTTCTTC.

This clonotype has more than one count but fewer than ten. The chain has TRBV28 and TRBJ2-5, with 8 bases aligning to TRBD1. Per the germline V gene, CDR1 is MDHEN and CDR2 is SYDVKM. The CDR3 extends over 15 amino acids. V lost 6 bases to trimming and J lost 3 bases; unmatched junction nucleotides: 9. The CDR3 region has the DNA TGTGCCAGCAGGGGCTTCTCGACAGGGGAAGAGACCCAGTACTTC. Its translation: CASRGFSTGEETQYF.

This clonotype was recorded many times. V and J are TRBV24-1 and TRBJ2-1, with 9 nucleotides matching TRBD2. The germline V gene has CDR1 KGHDR and CDR2 SFDVKD. The CDR3 is 18 residues long. Trimming cost V 4 bases and J 0 bases; bases outside gene matches: 9. CDR3 in amino acids: CATSDPGLAPGSYNEQFF. The CDR3 nucleotides read TGTGCCACCAGTGACCCGGGACTAGCCCCAGGCTCCTACAATGAGCAGTTCTTC.

This clonotype was observed many times. The J gene is TRBJ1-2, the V gene TRBV12-3 or TRBV12-4, with D possibly TRBD1 on 6 matching bases. CDR3 length equals 14 residues. Trimming stripped 5 bases from V and 4 bases from J, with 14 bases between. In nucleotides, the CDR3 is TGTGCCAGCAGTAGAGGGGGGGCGGTCTATGGCTACACCTTC. It translates to CASSRGGAVYGYTF.

This clonotype was observed at least ten times. The chain couples TRBV28 to TRBJ2-3, with D tentatively TRBD2 (5 bases). Deletions cut 6 bases from V and 2 bases from J, with 15 bases between. Per the germline V gene, CDR1 is MDHEN and CDR2 is SYDVKM. There are 15 residues in the CDR3. The CDR3 nucleotides read TGTGCCAGCAGGGCTGCGGGTTCATACACAGATACGCAGTATTTT. Translation: CASRAAGSYTDTQYF.

This clonotype was seen at least ten times. The chain couples TRBV7-2 to TRBJ2-3; a possible D gene is TRBD2 (5 bases). Germline V CDR1 and CDR2: SGHTA, FQGNSA. The V end lost 0 bases, the J end lost 5 bases, and 12 bases lay between the germline ends. The CDR3 consists of 15 residues. CDR3 bases: TGTGCCAGCAGCTTAGCTGGGCCGGGGATAGATACGCAGTATTTT. Protein product: CASSLAGPGIDTQYF.

This clonotype appeared once. J is TRBJ1-1 and V is TRBV21-1. TRBV21-1 represents a pseudogene. This CDR3 is 15 amino acids long. CDR3 DNA sequence: TGTGCCAGCAGCCTAGGACCCATTAGGAACACTGAAGCTTTCTTT. This codes for CASSLGPIRNTEAFF.

Only a few counts were recorded for this clonotype. The chain uses TRBV19 and TRBJ2-2, with a possible D match to TRBD1 (6 bases). V shed 9 bases and J shed 0 bases, with 11 bases lying between them. Germline V gene data show CDR1 as LNHDA and CDR2 as SQIVND (reference sequence). CDR3 length: 14 amino acids. The CDR3 DNA reads TGTGCCAGCTGGGGGCGGACGAACACCGGGGAGCTGTTTTTT. This encodes CASWGRTNTGELFF.

This clonotype has just a few counts. The chain couples TRBV12-3 or TRBV12-4 to TRBJ1-1; 7 bases are shared with TRBD1. The length of the CDR3 is 15 residues. V lost 6 bases and J lost 3; bases outside the gene matches: 10. The CDR3 is CASRMTGTSDTEAFF. The CDR3 region has the DNA TGTGCCAGCAGGATGACAGGGACCTCGGACACTGAAGCTTTCTTT.

This clonotype was detected many times. V is TRBV5-1 and J is TRBJ2-7; D ambiguous. The CDR3 sequence is 14 residues long. Trimming shortened V by 0 bases and J by 6 bases, and 13 bases separated the two germline ends. CDR1 SGHRS and CDR2 YFSETQ come from the germline V gene. The CDR3 here is CASSLAVSYSEQYF. The DNA of the CDR3 is TGCGCCAGCAGCTTGGCAGTTAGCTATTCCGAGCAGTACTTC.

This clonotype appeared many times. V is TRBV6-5 and J is TRBJ2-3, with D perhaps being TRBD1 or TRBD2 (5 bases each). Between the trimmed V and J ends, which lost 0 bases and 6 bases, there was a span of 13 bases. CDR1 MNHEY and CDR2 SVGAGI come from the germline V gene. This CDR3 is built from 15 residues. For the CDR3, the DNA is TGTGCCAGCAGTTACTCGCCTCCAGGGACGGATACGCAGTATTTT. It codes for CASSYSPPGTDTQYF.